The 13 T cell receptor beta chains below come from one sample, sequenced in a study of blood T cell repertoires in COVID-19. Only in-frame clones appear in the TCRdb table, and some are missing; sequencing was by immunoSEQ multiplex PCR. The table has 200,000 to 300,000 clones, roughly 86% seen once. The sequenced material came from PBMCs or T cells enriched from blood (not recorded which). The receptors here all came from a woman in her 30s with acute COVID-19.

The chain is built from TRBV30 and TRBJ2-3, with TRBD2 identical over 11 bases. V lost 2 bases to trimming and J lost 5 bases; unmatched junction nucleotides: 6. CDR1 is GTSNPN, CDR2 SVGIG, per germline (reference sequence). The CDR3 sequence is 15 residues long. In DNA, the CDR3 is TGTGCCTGGAGTTTAGCGGGGGGGCTTAAAGATACGCAGTATTTT. This codes for CAWSLAGGLKDTQYF.

The chain recombines TRBV14 with TRBJ1-1; TRBD1 might be the D (6 bases). Germline CDR1 is SGHDN and CDR2 is FVKESK. The CDR3 loop spans 14 amino acids. Trimming left V 0 bases short and J 7 bases short, with 12 bases between. For the CDR3, the DNA is TGTGCCAGCAGCCAAGACAGGGGCAGCCTTGAAGCTTTCTTT. It specifies CASSQDRGSLEAFF.

The CDR3 coding sequence is TGTGCCAGCTCTTCCGTAGCGGGGGGGCCCTACGAGCAGTACTTC. Translating it yields CASSSVAGGPYEQYF. The chain is built from TRBV18 and TRBJ2-7; TRBD2 matches at 11 bases. This CDR3 region has 15 residues. V was clipped by 6 bases and J by 2 bases; unmatched bases: 6. Germline assignment: CDR1 KGHSH and CDR2 LQKENI.

The chain combines TRBV24-1 with TRBJ2-5, with a weak D call TRBD2 (6 bases). Germline V gene data show CDR1 as KGHDR and CDR2 as SFDVKD. Trimming removed 4 bases at V and 1 base at J, with 12 bases between. The length of the CDR3 is 15 residues. CDR3 nucleotide sequence: TGTGCCACCAGTGACAGGGTGGAGGGCCAAGAGACCCAGTACTTC. Its translation is CATSDRVEGQETQYF.

This chain connects TRBV5-6 to TRBJ1-2, with D perhaps matching TRBD1 (5 bases). The CDR3 is 14 residues long. The V gene lost 4 bases and the J gene lost 4 bases, with 14 bases spanning the gap. CDR1 and CDR2 (germline): SGHDT, YYEEEE. Written as DNA, the CDR3 is TGTGCCAGCAGCCTACCAAGGGGCAGCTATGGCTACACCTTC. It is translated as CASSLPRGSYGYTF.

V gene TRBV28 combines with J gene TRBJ1-2; 9 nucleotides align to TRBD1. CDR3 size: 13 residues. Germline CDR1 and CDR2: MDHEN and SYDVKM. Unmatched junction bases numbered 3, after V lost 2 bases and J lost 8 bases. CDR3 nucleotides: TGTGCCAGCAGTTTAAGGGACAGGGAAGGCTACACCTTC. Its protein is CASSLRDREGYTF.

This clone was observed a handful of times. The chain is built from TRBV18 and TRBJ2-7, with TRBD1 identical over 7 bases. Germline assignment: CDR1 KGHSH and CDR2 LQKENI. The CDR3 sequence is 14 residues long. After removal of 3 bases from V and 3 bases from J, the junction contained 5 bases not matched to a gene. DNA for the CDR3: TGTGCCAGCTCACCCCGGGACAGCGGCTACGAGCAGTACTTC. Translating gives CASSPRDSGYEQYF.

The genes are TRBV10-1 and TRBJ1-3, with D maybe TRBD1 (5 bases). Germline-derived CDR1 and CDR2 are WNHNN and SYGVQD (reference sequence). This CDR3 spans 13 amino acids. Trimming removed 4 bases at V and 4 bases at J, with 8 bases between. DNA for the CDR3: TGCGCCAGCAGTGGGGGCCGAGGAAACACCATATATTTT. Its translation: CASSGGRGNTIYF.

This chain uses TRBV18 with TRBJ1-6; 10 bases are a match to TRBD1. This CDR3 has 16 residues. The ends lost 3 bases at V and 7 bases at J; junction bases unmatched: 6. Per the germline V gene, CDR1 is KGHSH and CDR2 is LQKENI. The CDR3 DNA reads TGTGCCAGCTCACCTTTTGGACAGGGGGAAAATTCACCCCTCCACTTT. Its protein product is CASSPFGQGENSPLHF.

The chain recombines TRBV10-1 with TRBJ2-1, with a possible D match to TRBD2 (5 bases). Trimming took 9 bases from V and 2 from J, leaving 14 bases between them. Germline CDR1 reads WNHNN; CDR2 reads SYGVQD (reference sequence). The CDR3 spans 14 residues. CDR3 in DNA: TGCGCCAGTCCACTAGGAAGGCCCTACAATGAGCAGTTCTTC. It is translated as CASPLGRPYNEQFF.

J is TRBJ2-2 and V is TRBV7-9, with 13 bases identical to TRBD2. The V and J ends lost 6 bases and 6 bases, in that order; junction bases with no gene match: 7. Germline CDR1 SEHNR, CDR2 FQNEAQ (reference sequence). The length of the CDR3 is 16 residues. The CDR3 sequence: CASSIPTSGGAGELFF. CDR3 nucleotides: TGTGCCAGCAGTATCCCCACTAGCGGGGGGGCCGGGGAGCTGTTTTTT.

The V gene is TRBV2, the J gene TRBJ1-3; no firm D call. Germline loops: CDR1 SNHLY, CDR2 FYNNEI. CDR3 length equals 17 residues. V lost 9 bases to trimming and J lost 0 bases, with 21 bases between them. CDR3 protein: CASRGLRAGFSGNTIYF. As DNA, the CDR3 is TGTGCCAGTCGCGGGCTCCGAGCAGGATTCTCTGGAAACACCATATATTTT.

The chain is built from TRBV3-1 (or the pseudogene TRBV3-2) and TRBJ2-5, with 7 bases identical to TRBD1. Per the germline V gene, CDR1 is LGHDT and CDR2 is YNNKEL (reference sequence). CDR3 length: 15 residues. V gave up 0 bases and J gave up 5 bases; unmatched junction bases: 6. Here the CDR3 DNA reads TGTGCCAGCAGCCAAGAGGACAGGAGGACGGAGACCCAGTACTTC. It is translated as CASSQEDRRTETQYF.